This T cell receptor beta chain originates from a study of control samples from healthy donors and cancer patients. The CDR3 totals 15 residues. Trimming shortened V by 2 bases and J by 1 base, and 9 bases separated the two germline ends. Germline-derived CDR1 and CDR2 are KGHSH and LQKENI. Profiling relied on immunoSEQ multiplex PCR, and the TCRdb table lists in-frame clones only, not all of them. The sample lists tens of thousands of clones, roughly 82% occurring once. The chain recombines TRBV18 with TRBJ1-3; the D is unclear. This sequence was found in a man in his sixties with head and neck cancer. The sequencing sample was made of PBMCs. The chain's CDR3 is CASSPSTQSGNTIYF. The CDR3 DNA is TGTGCCAGCTCACCAAGTACTCAGTCTGGAAACACCATATATTTT.